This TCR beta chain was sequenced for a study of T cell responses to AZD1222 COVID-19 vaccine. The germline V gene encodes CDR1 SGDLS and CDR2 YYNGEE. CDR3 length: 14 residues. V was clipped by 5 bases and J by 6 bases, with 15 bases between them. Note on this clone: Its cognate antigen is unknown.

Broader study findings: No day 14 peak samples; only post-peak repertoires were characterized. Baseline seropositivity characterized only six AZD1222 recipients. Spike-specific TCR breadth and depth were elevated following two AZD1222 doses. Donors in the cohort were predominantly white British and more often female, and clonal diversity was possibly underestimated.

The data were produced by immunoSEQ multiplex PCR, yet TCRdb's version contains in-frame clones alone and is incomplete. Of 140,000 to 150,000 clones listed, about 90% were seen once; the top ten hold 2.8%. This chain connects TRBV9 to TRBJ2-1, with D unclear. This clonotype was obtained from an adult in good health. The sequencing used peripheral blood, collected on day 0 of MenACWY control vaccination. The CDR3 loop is CASSFTQRPNEQFF. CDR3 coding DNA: TGTGCCAGCAGTTTTACTCAACGCCCCAATGAGCAGTTCTTC.